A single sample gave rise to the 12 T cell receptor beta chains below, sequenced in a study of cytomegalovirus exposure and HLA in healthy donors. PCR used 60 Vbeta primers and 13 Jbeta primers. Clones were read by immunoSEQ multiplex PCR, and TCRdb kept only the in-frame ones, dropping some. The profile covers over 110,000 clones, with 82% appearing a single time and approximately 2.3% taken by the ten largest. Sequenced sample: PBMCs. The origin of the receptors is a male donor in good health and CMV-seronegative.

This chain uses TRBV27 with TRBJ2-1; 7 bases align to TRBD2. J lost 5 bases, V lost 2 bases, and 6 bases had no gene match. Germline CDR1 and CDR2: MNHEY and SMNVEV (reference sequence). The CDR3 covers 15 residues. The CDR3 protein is CASSLMASGNNEQFF. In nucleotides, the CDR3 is TGTGCCAGCAGTTTAATGGCTAGCGGAAACAATGAGCAGTTCTTC.

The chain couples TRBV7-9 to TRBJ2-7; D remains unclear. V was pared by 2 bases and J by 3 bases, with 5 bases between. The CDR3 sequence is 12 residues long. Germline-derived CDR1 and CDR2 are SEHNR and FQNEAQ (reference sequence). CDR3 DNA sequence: TGTGCCAGCAGCTTAACGGTCTACGAGCAGTACTTC. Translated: CASSLTVYEQYF.

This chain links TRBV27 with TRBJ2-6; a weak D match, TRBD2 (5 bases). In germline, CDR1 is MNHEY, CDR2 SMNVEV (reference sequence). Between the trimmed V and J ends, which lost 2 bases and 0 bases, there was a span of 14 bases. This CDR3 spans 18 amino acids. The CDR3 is CASSLTPRGTSGANVLTF. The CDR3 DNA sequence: TGTGCCAGCAGTTTAACCCCCCGGGGTACCTCTGGGGCCAACGTCCTGACTTTC.

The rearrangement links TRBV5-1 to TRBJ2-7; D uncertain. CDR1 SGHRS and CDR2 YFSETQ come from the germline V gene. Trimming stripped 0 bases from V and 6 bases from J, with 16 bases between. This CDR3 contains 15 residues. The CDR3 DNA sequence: TGCGCCAGCAGCTTGGGGGCAGGTTCGCTGAGCGAGCAGTACTTC. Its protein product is CASSLGAGSLSEQYF.

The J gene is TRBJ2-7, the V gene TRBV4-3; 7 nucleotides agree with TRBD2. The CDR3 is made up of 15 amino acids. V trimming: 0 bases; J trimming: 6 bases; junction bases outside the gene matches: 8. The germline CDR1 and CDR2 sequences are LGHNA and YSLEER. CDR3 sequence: CASSQDRGDSGEQYF. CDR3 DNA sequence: TGCGCCAGCAGCCAAGATCGGGGGGATTCTGGCGAGCAGTACTTC.

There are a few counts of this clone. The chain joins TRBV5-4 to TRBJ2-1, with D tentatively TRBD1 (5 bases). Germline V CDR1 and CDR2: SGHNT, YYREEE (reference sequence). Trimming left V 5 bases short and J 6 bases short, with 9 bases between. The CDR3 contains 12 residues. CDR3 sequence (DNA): TGTGCCAGCAGTCTGGACACCAATGAGCAGTTCTTC. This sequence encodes CASSLDTNEQFF.

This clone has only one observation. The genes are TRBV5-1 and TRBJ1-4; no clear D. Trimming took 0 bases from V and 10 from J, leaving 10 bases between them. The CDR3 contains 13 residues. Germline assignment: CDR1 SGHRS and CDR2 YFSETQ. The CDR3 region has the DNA TGCGCCAGCAGCTTGGAGAGGGATGGAAAACTGTTTTTT. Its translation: CASSLERDGKLFF.

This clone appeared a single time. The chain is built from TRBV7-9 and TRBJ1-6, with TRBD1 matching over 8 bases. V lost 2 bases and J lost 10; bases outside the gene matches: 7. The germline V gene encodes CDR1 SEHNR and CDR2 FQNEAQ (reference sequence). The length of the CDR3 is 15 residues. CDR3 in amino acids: CASSLSDRAISPLHF. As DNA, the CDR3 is TGTGCCAGCAGCTTATCGGACAGGGCCATATCACCCCTCCACTTT.

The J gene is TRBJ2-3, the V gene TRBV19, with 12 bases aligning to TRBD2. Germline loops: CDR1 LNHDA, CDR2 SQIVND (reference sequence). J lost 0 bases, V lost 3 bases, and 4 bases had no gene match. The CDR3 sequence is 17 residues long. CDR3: CASSIWGLAGSTDTQYF. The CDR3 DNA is TGTGCCAGTAGTATCTGGGGACTAGCGGGTAGCACAGATACGCAGTATTTT.

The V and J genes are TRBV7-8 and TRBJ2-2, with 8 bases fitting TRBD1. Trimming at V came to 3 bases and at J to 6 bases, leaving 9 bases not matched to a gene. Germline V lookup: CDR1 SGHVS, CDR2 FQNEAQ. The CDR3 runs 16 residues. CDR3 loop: CASSFGQGGRAGELFF. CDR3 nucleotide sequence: TGTGCCAGCAGCTTCGGACAGGGAGGTCGGGCCGGGGAGCTGTTTTTT.

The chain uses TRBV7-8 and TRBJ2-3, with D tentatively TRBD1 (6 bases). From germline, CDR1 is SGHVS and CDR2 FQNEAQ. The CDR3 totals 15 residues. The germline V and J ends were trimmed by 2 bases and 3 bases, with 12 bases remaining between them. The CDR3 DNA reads TGTGCCAGCAGCTTATTCCAGGGGCCGACAGATACGCAGTATTTT. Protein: CASSLFQGPTDTQYF. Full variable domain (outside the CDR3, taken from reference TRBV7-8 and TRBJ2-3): GAGVSQSPRYKVAKRGQDVALRCDPISGHVSLFWYQQALGQGPEFLTYFQNEAQLDKSGLPSDRFFAERPEGSVSTLKIQRTQQEDSAVYLCASSLFQGPTDTQYFGPGTRLTVL.

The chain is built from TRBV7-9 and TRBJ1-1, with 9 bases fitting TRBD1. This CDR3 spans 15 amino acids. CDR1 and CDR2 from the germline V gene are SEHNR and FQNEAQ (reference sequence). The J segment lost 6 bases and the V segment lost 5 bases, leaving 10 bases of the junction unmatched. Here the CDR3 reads CASSPDRGTSSEAFF. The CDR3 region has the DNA TGTGCCAGCAGCCCCGACAGGGGGACTTCTTCTGAAGCTTTCTTT.